One sample yielded the 3 T cell receptor beta chains listed below, sequenced in a study of T cell repertoires in ileal Crohn's disease. Time point meaning: neoterminal ileum biopsy at postoperative endoscopy, about 6 months after surgery. The data were produced by immunoSEQ multiplex PCR, yet TCRdb's version contains in-frame clones alone and is incomplete. In the table there are some 7,000 clones, 70% to 75% of which are singletons. Sequencing was performed on ileal tissue. All receptors derive from an adult with Crohn's disease.

The J gene is TRBJ1-1, the V gene TRBV5-6; maybe TRBD1 (6 bases). Trimming shortened V by 6 bases and J by 3 bases, and 21 bases separated the two germline ends. Germline assignment: CDR1 SGHDT and CDR2 YYEEEE. The CDR3 consists of 16 residues. As DNA, the CDR3 is TGTGCCAGCAACCCCTTCGTGGGGGCTGGGTACACTGAAGCTTTCTTT. Translating gives CASNPFVGAGYTEAFF.

This sequence joins TRBV18 and TRBJ2-3; no firm D call. Trimming took off 0 bases at V and 0 bases at J, with 10 bases between the two ends. Germline loops: CDR1 KGHSH, CDR2 LQKENI. The CDR3 is 16 residues long. CDR3 nucleotide sequence: TGTGCCAGCTCACCACCGTACTTTTCTAGCACAGATACGCAGTATTTT. As protein: CASSPPYFSSTDTQYF. The variable domain in full, with the rest retrieved from reference TRBV18 and TRBJ2-3, is NAGVMQNPRHLVRRRGQEARLRCSPMKGHSHVYWYRQLPEEGLKFMVYLQKENIIDESGMPKERFSAEFPKEGPSILRIQQVVRGDSAAYFCASSPPYFSSTDTQYFGPGTRLTVL.

This clone was found once. V gene TRBV5-4 combines with J gene TRBJ2-3; 11 nucleotides match TRBD2. V dropped 10 bases and J dropped 5; count of bases not matched to a gene: 12. This CDR3 has 15 amino acids. Germline CDR1 reads SGHNT; CDR2 reads YYREEE (reference sequence). The CDR3: CAGEDLAGGLDTQYF. CDR3 DNA: TGTGCCGGCGAAGACCTAGCGGGGGGTTTAGATACGCAGTATTTT. The variable domain in full, completed from reference TRBV5-4 and TRBJ2-3, reads ETGVTQSPTHLIKTRGQQVTLRCSSQSGHNTVSWYQQALGQGPQFIFQYYREEENGRGNFPPRFSGLQFPNYSSELNVNALELDDSALYLCAGEDLAGGLDTQYFGPGTRLTVL.